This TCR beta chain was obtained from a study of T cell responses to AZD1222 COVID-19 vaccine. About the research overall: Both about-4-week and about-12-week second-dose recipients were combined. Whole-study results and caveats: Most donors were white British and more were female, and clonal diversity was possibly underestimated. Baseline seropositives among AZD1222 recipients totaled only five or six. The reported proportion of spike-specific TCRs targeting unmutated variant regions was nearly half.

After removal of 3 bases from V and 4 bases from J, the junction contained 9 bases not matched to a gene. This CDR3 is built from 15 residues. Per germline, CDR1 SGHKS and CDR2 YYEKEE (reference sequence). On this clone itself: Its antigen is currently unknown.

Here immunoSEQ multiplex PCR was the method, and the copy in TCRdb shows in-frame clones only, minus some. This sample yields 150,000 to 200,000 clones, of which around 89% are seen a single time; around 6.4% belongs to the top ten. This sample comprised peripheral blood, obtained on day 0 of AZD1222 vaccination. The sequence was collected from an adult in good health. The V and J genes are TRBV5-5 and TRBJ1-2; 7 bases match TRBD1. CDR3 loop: CASSSRGRGAYGYTF. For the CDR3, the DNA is TGTGCCAGCAGCTCAAGGGGGCGCGGAGCCTATGGCTACACCTTC. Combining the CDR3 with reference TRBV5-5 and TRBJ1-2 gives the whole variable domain DAGVTQSPTHLIKTRGQQVTLRCSPISGHKSVSWYQQVLGQGPQFIFQYYEKEERGRGNFPDRFSARQFPNYSSELNVNALLLGDSALYLCASSSRGRGAYGYTFGSGTRLTVV.